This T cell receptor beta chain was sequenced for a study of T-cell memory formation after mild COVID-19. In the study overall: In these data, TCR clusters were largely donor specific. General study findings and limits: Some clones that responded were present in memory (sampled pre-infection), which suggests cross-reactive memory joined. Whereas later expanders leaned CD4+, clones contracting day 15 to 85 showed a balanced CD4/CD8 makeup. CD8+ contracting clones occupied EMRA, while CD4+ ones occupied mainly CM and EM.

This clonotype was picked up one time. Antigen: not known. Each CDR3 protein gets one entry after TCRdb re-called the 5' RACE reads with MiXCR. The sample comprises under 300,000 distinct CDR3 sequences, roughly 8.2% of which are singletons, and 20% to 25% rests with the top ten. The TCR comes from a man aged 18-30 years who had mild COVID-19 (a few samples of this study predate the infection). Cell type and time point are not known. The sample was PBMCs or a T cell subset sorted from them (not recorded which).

This CDR3 is CSARDFRTMVYEQYF. CDR3 in DNA: TGCAGTGCTAGAGATTTCCGCACAATGGTCTACGAGCAGTACTTC. The rearrangement links TRBV20-1 to TRBJ2-7; D not resolved. This CDR3 comprises 15 residues. CDR1 is DFQATT, CDR2 SNEGSKA, per germline (reference sequence). The V end was cut by 0 bases, the J end by 3 bases, with 15 bases between.